This T cell receptor beta chain was sequenced during a study of human T cells and chemical hapten exposure. TCRdb re-called the RACE reads through MiXCR, storing one row per CDR3 protein. The sample consists of approximately 34,000 distinct CDR3 sequences, roughly 6.4% of them appearing once. The time point is: patch test 1, 2 weeks after DPC sensitization. The treatment is: therapeutic diphenylcyclopropenone sensitization with weekly scalp DPC. Unfractionated whole blood was the source of the extracted total RNA. This CDR3 has 11 amino acids. From germline, CDR1 is MNHEY and CDR2 SVGEGT. V was trimmed by 4 bases and J by 4 bases, leaving 3 bases between them. There are many counts of this clonotype.

The input for sequencing was whole blood, taken in connection with sensitization to the hapten diphenylcyclopropenone (DPC). V is TRBV6-2 or TRBV6-3 and J is TRBJ2-3; no clear D. This TCR was recovered from a woman between 25 and 40 years old with alopecia areata. Some clones in this sample may be carry-over from other donors' samples. The DNA for the CDR3 is TGTGCCAGCAGTTCATCAGATACGCAGTATTTT. It translates to CASSSSDTQYF.